What follows are 24 T cell receptor beta chains derived from one specimen sequenced in a study of blood T cell repertoires in COVID-19. Sequencing was performed with immunoSEQ multiplex PCR; in TCRdb, only in-frame clones are kept and a portion is missing. The table includes roughly 250,000 clones, around 89% detected once. The sequencing input was peripheral blood. The receptor source for this set is a man under 40 with acute or convalescent COVID-19.

The chain combines TRBV29-1 with TRBJ2-3; 7 positions agree with TRBD1. This CDR3 contains 12 residues. J was trimmed by 5 bases and V by 6 bases; bases with no gene match: 5. Germline V lookup: CDR1 SQVTM, CDR2 ANQGSEA. Written as DNA, the CDR3 is TGCAGCGTCTGGGACAGACAAGATACGCAGTATTTT. Protein product: CSVWDRQDTQYF.

The chain employs TRBV7-9 and TRBJ1-6; 8 positions agree with TRBD1. The CDR3 is 15 amino acids. CDR1 and CDR2 (germline): SEHNR, FQNEAQ (reference sequence). V lost 6 bases to trimming and J lost 5 bases; unmatched junction nucleotides: 6. The CDR3, as DNA: TGTGCCAGCAGACAAGGACAGGGTGATAATTCACCCCTCCACTTT. Translating gives CASRQGQGDNSPLHF.

The gene calls are TRBV7-6 and TRBJ1-3; no clear D gene. V shed 4 bases and J shed 3 bases, with 10 bases lying between them. The CDR3 has 14 amino acids. Germline V gene data show CDR1 as SGHVS and CDR2 as FNYEAQ. CDR3 residues: CASSYQALGNTIYF. CDR3 sequence (DNA): TGTGCCAGCAGCTACCAGGCGCTTGGAAACACCATATATTTT.

This clone was counted once. This rearrangement joins TRBV28 to TRBJ2-3, with D perhaps matching TRBD1 (6 bases). Germline V CDR1 and CDR2: MDHEN, SYDVKM. V was shortened by 4 bases and J by 2 bases, with 22 bases between the two germline ends. This CDR3 has 18 amino acids. This CDR3 is CASSSRQALNSPTDTQYF. CDR3 bases: TGTGCCAGCAGTTCTCGACAGGCACTTAATAGTCCCACAGATACGCAGTATTTT.

The rearrangement uses TRBV5-1 and TRBJ2-1; the match to TRBD2 covers 8 bases. The CDR3 length is 16 residues. The V segment lost 4 bases and the J segment 6 bases; nucleotides outside the gene matches: 12. Germline V gene lookup returns CDR1 SGHRS and CDR2 YFSETQ. CDR3 coding DNA: TGCGCCAGCAGCGCCGTGGGAACTAGCGGTTCCAATGAGCAGTTCTTC. Amino acids: CASSAVGTSGSNEQFF.

J is TRBJ1-1 and V is TRBV28, with 8 bases matching TRBD1. The CDR3 has 17 amino acids. Looked up from germline, CDR1 is MDHEN and CDR2 is SYDVKM. The ends lost 0 bases at V and 5 bases at J; junction bases unmatched: 11. The CDR3 DNA sequence: TGTGCCAGCAGTTTATGGAGACAGGGGAGGGTGGGGACTGAAGCTTTCTTT. Translation: CASSLWRQGRVGTEAFF. The full variable domain, with the rest looked up from reference TRBV28 and TRBJ1-1, is DVKVTQSSRYLVKRTGEKVFLECVQDMDHENMFWYRQDPGLGLRLIYFSYDVKMKEKGDIPEGYSVSREKKERFSLILESASTNQTSMYLCASSLWRQGRVGTEAFFGQGTRLTVV.

The rearrangement uses TRBV25-1 and TRBJ2-6, with 7 bases fitting TRBD1. This CDR3 spans 15 amino acids. Unmatched junction bases numbered 2, after V lost 5 bases and J lost 1 base. Germline CDR1 MGHDK, CDR2 SYGVNS. CDR3 residues: CASSLTGSGANVLTF. As DNA, the CDR3 is TGTGCCAGCAGTCTGACAGGGTCTGGGGCCAACGTCCTGACTTTC.

The J gene is TRBJ1-1, the V gene TRBV5-1; the D gene is possibly TRBD1 (6 bases). The V gene lost 0 bases and the J gene lost 4 bases, with 10 bases spanning the gap. The CDR3 loop spans 14 amino acids. Germline loops: CDR1 SGHRS, CDR2 YFSETQ. This CDR3 is CASSLVQGITEAFF. DNA for the CDR3: TGCGCCAGCAGCTTGGTACAGGGAATCACTGAAGCTTTCTTT. The full variable domain, in which reference TRBV5-1 and TRBJ1-1 provide the parts outside the CDR3, is KAGVTQTPRYLIKTRGQQVTLSCSPISGHRSVSWYQQTPGQGLQFLFEYFSETQRNKGNFPGRFSGRQFSNSRSEMNVSTLELGDSALYLCASSLVQGITEAFFGQGTRLTVV.

The gene calls are TRBV13 and TRBJ1-2; TRBD1 matches 7 bases. Per germline, CDR1 PRHDT and CDR2 FYEKMQ (reference sequence). The CDR3 covers 14 residues. Germline trimming cut 5 bases from V and 7 bases from J; bases unmatched to any gene: 10. The CDR3 spells CASSHRQGGTGYTF. The CDR3 nucleotides are TGTGCCAGCAGCCACCGACAGGGCGGTACTGGCTACACCTTC.

This chain uses TRBV28 with TRBJ1-5; 10 bases map to TRBD1. Trimming removed 8 bases from V and 3 bases from J; junction bases left unmatched: 4. Per germline, CDR1 MDHEN and CDR2 SYDVKM. This CDR3 region has 14 residues. The CDR3 region has the DNA TGTGCCAGCGTGGGACAGGGGTACAATCAGCCCCAGCATTTT. Its protein is CASVGQGYNQPQHF. Combining the CDR3 with reference TRBV28 and TRBJ1-5 gives the whole variable domain DVKVTQSSRYLVKRTGEKVFLECVQDMDHENMFWYRQDPGLGLRLIYFSYDVKMKEKGDIPEGYSVSREKKERFSLILESASTNQTSMYLCASVGQGYNQPQHFGDGTRLSIL.

The chain employs TRBV9 and TRBJ2-1; 7 nucleotides line up with TRBD1. The CDR3 loop spans 14 amino acids. In germline, CDR1 is SGDLS, CDR2 YYNGEE. V dropped 6 bases and J dropped 10; count of bases not matched to a gene: 13. The CDR3 coding sequence is TGTGCCAGCACCCCGGGGACAGTACTCGGGGAGCAGTTCTTC. Its translation is CASTPGTVLGEQFF.

The CDR3 region is CAWSVPGAAFGEQYF. Here the CDR3 DNA reads TGTGCCTGGAGTGTACCAGGGGCCGCCTTCGGAGAGCAGTACTTC. V gene TRBV30 combines with J gene TRBJ2-7; the D gene is possibly TRBD1 (6 bases). Germline CDR1 is GTSNPN and CDR2 is SVGIG (reference sequence). Trimming left V 0 bases short and J 7 bases short, with 19 bases between. The CDR3 spans 15 residues. The full variable domain, with the rest looked up from reference TRBV30 and TRBJ2-7, is SQTIHQWPATLVQPVGSPLSLECTVEGTSNPNLYWYRQAAGRGLQLLFYSVGIGQISSEVPQNLSASRPQDRQFILSSKKLLLSDSGFYLCAWSVPGAAFGEQYFGPGTRLTVT.

This clone was detected once. The chain recombines TRBV24-1 with TRBJ2-7; D ambiguous. Germline assignment: CDR1 KGHDR and CDR2 SFDVKD. V was trimmed by 9 bases and J by 6 bases, leaving 14 bases between them. This CDR3 comprises 12 residues. CDR3 in DNA: TGTGCCACCTCCCACACTGGGCGCGAGCAGTACTTC. Residues: CATSHTGREQYF.

V and J are TRBV6-5 and TRBJ1-4; D is undetermined. This CDR3 comprises 15 residues. V was shortened by 1 base and J by 5 bases, with 11 bases between the two germline ends. Germline CDR1 MNHEY, CDR2 SVGAGI. As DNA, the CDR3 is TGTGCCAGCAGTTACTATCGGAGCCCGAATGAAAAACTGTTTTTT. Translated, it gives CASSYYRSPNEKLFF.

The chain couples TRBV25-1 to TRBJ2-5; possible D gene TRBD1, 5 bases. In germline, CDR1 is MGHDK, CDR2 SYGVNS. The CDR3 length is 16 residues. Trimming pared 1 base from V and 5 bases from J, leaving 17 bases between. CDR3 nucleotides: TGTGCCAGCAGTGAATTTAGGGGAAGAGGAGAGGAGACCCAGTACTTC. Protein sequence: CASSEFRGRGEETQYF.

The gene calls are TRBV9 and TRBJ2-7, with 7 bases matching TRBD1. J was trimmed by 4 bases and V by 1 base; bases with no gene match: 14. The V gene's germline CDR1 is SGDLS and CDR2 YYNGEE. This CDR3 has 17 residues. CDR3 in DNA: TGTGCCAGCAGCGTACCTCTATTAGACAGGGAGTTTTACGAGCAGTACTTC. Amino acids: CASSVPLLDREFYEQYF. The variable domain in full, completed from reference TRBV9 and TRBJ2-7, reads DSGVTQTPKHLITATGQRVTLRCSPRSGDLSVYWYQQSLDQGLQFLIQYYNGEERAKGNILERFSAQQFPDLHSELNLSSLELGDSALYFCASSVPLLDREFYEQYFGPGTRLTVT.

Only one count was recorded for this clone. This sequence joins TRBV10-2 and TRBJ2-2, with 9 bases lining up with TRBD1. The CDR3 extends over 14 amino acids. Germline loops: CDR1 WSHSY, CDR2 SAAADI. The V gene end was trimmed by 8 bases and the J gene end by 9 bases; junction bases not matched to a gene: 10. As DNA, the CDR3 is TGCGCCAGCGGGGACAGGGATAGTGCCAGGGAGCTGTTTTTT. Its protein is CASGDRDSARELFF.

The chain combines TRBV27 with TRBJ2-3; 11 bases are a match to TRBD1. The CDR3 extends over 15 amino acids. Germline V lookup: CDR1 MNHEY, CDR2 SMNVEV (reference sequence). V was clipped by 3 bases and J by 5 bases; unmatched bases: 4. CDR3 region: CASSLGQGGIDTQYF. The CDR3 coding sequence is TGTGCCAGCAGTTTGGGACAGGGGGGGATAGATACGCAGTATTTT.

The chain carries TRBV21-1 and TRBJ1-5; the D call TRBD1 from the table was never checked on the DNA. TRBV21-1 is an annotated pseudogene. The CDR3 has 15 residues. The CDR3 DNA reads as TGTGCCAGCAGCTCCAAAGGACACTTCAATCAGCCCCAGCATTTT. Amino acids: CASSSKGHFNQPQHF.

The chain uses TRBV6-5 and TRBJ1-2, with D unresolved. This CDR3 is built from 11 residues. Trimming took off 6 bases at V and 3 bases at J, with 5 bases between the two ends. Germline CDR1 reads MNHEY; CDR2 reads SVGAGI. This CDR3 reads CASRRDYGYTF. DNA for the CDR3: TGTGCCAGCAGAAGAGACTATGGCTACACCTTC.

The chain carries TRBV28 and TRBJ1-1; D gene ambiguous. The CDR3 extends over 13 amino acids. Germline V CDR1 and CDR2: MDHEN, SYDVKM. V lost 7 bases and J 1 base, leaving 10 bases between the germline ends. The CDR3, as DNA: TGTGCCAGCAAGACATTCTCGAACACTGAAGCTTTCTTT. Amino acid sequence: CASKTFSNTEAFF.

The chain is built from TRBV7-8 and TRBJ2-3, with 9 bases matching TRBD1. The CDR3 has 16 amino acids. V was pared by 5 bases and J by 2 bases, with 8 bases of the junction left unmatched. Germline V gene lookup returns CDR1 SGHVS and CDR2 FQNEAQ. The CDR3 protein is CASSGTGTGFTDTQYF. CDR3 DNA sequence: TGTGCCAGCAGCGGGACCGGGACAGGGTTCACAGATACGCAGTATTTT.

V usage is TRBV9 and J usage is TRBJ2-1; maybe TRBD2 (6 bases). The CDR3 covers 15 residues. V dropped 0 bases and J dropped 4 bases, with 11 bases sitting between them. Germline loops: CDR1 SGDLS, CDR2 YYNGEE. CDR3 sequence (DNA): TGTGCCAGCAGCGTAGATAGCGGACCTTACAATGAGCAGTTCTTC. Encoded protein: CASSVDSGPYNEQFF.

The chain couples TRBV4-1 to TRBJ2-3; no definite D call. Trimming removed 1 base from V and 2 bases from J, with 7 bases in between. Looked up from germline, CDR1 is MGHRA and CDR2 is YSYEKL. CDR3 length: 14 amino acids. The CDR3 nucleotides read TGCGCCAGCAGCCAAGGACACTCCACAGATACGCAGTATTTT. It translates to CASSQGHSTDTQYF.